This T cell receptor beta chain derives from a study of post-analysis software for immune sequencing data. About the study: The disease courses covered relapsing-remitting, secondary progressive and progressive-relapsing multiple sclerosis. General study points: F measure showed strong co-clustering of same-batch samples. Multiple sclerosis patients showed significantly lower normalized Chao1 diversity than controls did. Patients showed TRBV5-6, TRBV5-1 and TRBV20-1 among four to six TRBV segments more frequent than in controls.

The germline V gene encodes CDR1 SGHVS and CDR2 FQNEAQ. This CDR3 has 14 amino acids. Trimming left V 1 base short and J 8 bases short, with 14 bases between. The TCR beta cDNA libraries contained unique molecular identifiers. Researchers reported some 500,000 cDNA molecules coming from around 1 to 10 million T cells. A single record per CDR3 protein comes from TCRdb applying MiXCR to the PCR reads. The repertoire has approximately 160,000 distinct CDR3 sequences, approximately 30% of them found once; the top ten carry approximately 1.4%. A word on this clonotype: Antigen specificity is unknown.

The chain uses TRBV7-8 and TRBJ1-2, with TRBD1 as a possible D gene (5 bases). This sequence originates from a girl between 10 and 17 years old with multiple sclerosis. Input material: blood. CDR3 in amino acids: CASSLGQGGRGYTF. DNA of the CDR3: TGTGCCAGCAGCTTAGGCCAGGGAGGGAGAGGCTACACCTTC. The entire variable domain, with the rest obtained from reference TRBV7-8 and TRBJ1-2, is as follows: GAGVSQSPRYKVAKRGQDVALRCDPISGHVSLFWYQQALGQGPEFLTYFQNEAQLDKSGLPSDRFFAERPEGSVSTLKIQRTQQEDSAVYLCASSLGQGGRGYTFGSGTRLTVV.